These 3 T cell receptor beta chains were sequenced from one sample in a study of T cell responses to AZD1222 COVID-19 vaccine. Measured with immunoSEQ multiplex PCR; TCRdb has only the in-frame clones, and not every one. The sample has 150,000 to 250,000 clones; roughly 90% are singletons. The sequencing used peripheral blood, collected 28 days after the second AZD1222 dose. The receptor source for this set is an adult who received the AZD1222 COVID-19 vaccine.

In its sample, this clone was seen a few times. The V and J genes are TRBV9 and TRBJ1-1; D unresolved. The CDR3 length is 13 residues. V was shortened by 8 bases and J by 0 bases, with 11 bases between the two germline ends. Germline CDR1 is SGDLS and CDR2 is YYNGEE. CDR3 sequence (DNA): TGTGCCAGTAGGAACAACATGAACACTGAAGCTTTCTTT. Protein product: CASRNNMNTEAFF. The whole variable domain, remainder taken from reference TRBV9 and TRBJ1-1, is DSGVTQTPKHLITATGQRVTLRCSPRSGDLSVYWYQQSLDQGLQFLIQYYNGEERAKGNILERFSAQQFPDLHSELNLSSLELGDSALYFCASRNNMNTEAFFGQGTRLTVV.

This clone showed up just once. J is TRBJ2-7 and V is TRBV9; 10 bases fit TRBD2. This CDR3 contains 15 residues. The germline V gene has CDR1 SGDLS and CDR2 YYNGEE. V lost 4 bases, J lost 3 bases, and 7 bases stayed unmatched. CDR3 protein: CASSSGSGRFYEQYF. CDR3 bases: TGTGCCAGCAGCTCTGGTAGCGGGAGGTTCTACGAGCAGTACTTC.

This chain connects TRBV29-1 to TRBJ2-6; 8 nucleotides align to TRBD2. This CDR3 has 14 amino acids. J lost 1 base, V lost 8 bases, and 4 bases had no gene match. Per the germline V gene, CDR1 is SQVTM and CDR2 is ANQGSEA. This CDR3 is CSIAGSSGANVLTF. Here the CDR3 DNA reads TGCAGCATAGCGGGAAGTTCTGGGGCCAACGTCCTGACTTTC.